The sequence of this T cell receptor beta chain was determined in a study of cytomegalovirus exposure and HLA in healthy donors. Germline values: CDR1 KGHSH, CDR2 LQKENI. The CDR3 totals 15 residues. The junction had 2 bases not matched to a gene; V was cut back by 0 bases and J by 5 bases. Assay used: immunoSEQ multiplex PCR; TCRdb lists only in-frame clones, some missing. The top ten clones hold around 12% of a sample with about 250,000 clones, more than 85% of them seen once. The donors were in the roughly 130-subject validation cohort, distinct from the approximately 700-subject first cohort. This TCR was recovered from a man aged 18-30 years in good health and CMV-seropositive. The chain has TRBV18 and TRBJ2-2, with TRBD2 matching 8 bases. Sequencing input: PBMCs. The CDR3 sequence is CASSPPQRGTGELFF. As DNA, the CDR3 is TGTGCCAGCTCACCACCCCAGCGGGGGACCGGGGAGCTGTTTTTT.